These 18 T cell receptor beta chains originate from one sample sequenced in a study of OX40 agonist ivuxolimab in advanced cancers. Clones were sequenced by immunoSEQ multiplex PCR, and TCRdb holds only the in-frame ones, with some missing. The sample yields 70,000 to 95,000 clones, 80% to 90% seen once. The sequences come from CD4+ or CD8+ T cells sorted from blood, collected in a trial of the OX40 agonist ivuxolimab. The receptors were sampled from an adult with an advanced solid tumor such as melanoma, head and neck, liver or kidney cancer.

CDR3 sequence: CASSKGTGVFYEQYF. CDR3 DNA: TGTGCCAGCAGCAAAGGGACAGGGGTATTCTACGAGCAGTACTTC. The V call is TRBV21-1, the J call TRBJ2-7; the DNA was not used to check the table's D call, TRBD1. TRBV21-1 is a pseudogene locus. This CDR3 has 15 amino acids.

In this sample, this clone turned up a few times. Here the CDR3 reads CASSYSTGNQPQHF. CDR3 coding DNA: TGTGCCAGCAGTTACTCGACAGGCAATCAGCCCCAGCATTTT. The chain carries TRBV6-5 and TRBJ1-5, with D possibly matching TRBD1 (5 bases). This CDR3 spans 14 amino acids. The V end lost 0 bases, the J end lost 2 bases, and 5 bases lay between the germline ends. Germline assignment: CDR1 MNHEY and CDR2 SVGAGI.

This chain connects TRBV18 to TRBJ1-2; D gene uncertain. The CDR3 is 13 amino acids. V was trimmed by 1 base and J by 8 bases, leaving 11 bases between them. Germline assignment: CDR1 KGHSH and CDR2 LQKENI. The chain's CDR3 is CASSPQITEGYTF. The CDR3 nucleotides are TGTGCCAGCTCACCACAAATTACTGAAGGCTACACCTTC.

V usage is TRBV7-2 and J usage is TRBJ2-3; D not resolved. The V end was cut by 6 bases, the J end by 2 bases, with 9 bases between. Germline V CDR1 and CDR2: SGHTA, FQGNSA. The CDR3 is 13 residues long. CDR3 DNA: TGTGCCAGCAGTCTCGTATACACAGATACGCAGTATTTT. It is translated as CASSLVYTDTQYF.

The chain combines TRBV7-7 with TRBJ2-3; TRBD2 matches at 8 bases. Germline V lookup: CDR1 SSHAT, CDR2 FNYEAQ (reference sequence). The CDR3 loop spans 14 amino acids. CDR3 in DNA: TGTGCTAGCCGTCCAGCGGGGGGCACAGATACGCAGTATTTT. Translating it yields CASRPAGGTDTQYF.

This chain joins TRBV30 and TRBJ1-1; TRBD1 might be the D (5 bases). The CDR3 is 13 residues long. Germline assignment: CDR1 GTSNPN and CDR2 SVGIG (reference sequence). Trimming cost V 2 bases and J 5 bases, with 12 bases left between them. In DNA form, the CDR3 reads TGTGCCTGGAGTATAGGGGACGGGACTGAAGCTTTCTTT. Amino acids: CAWSIGDGTEAFF.

The rearrangement links TRBV5-6 to TRBJ2-7, with 9 nucleotides matching TRBD1. Trimming cost V 4 bases and J 2 bases; bases outside gene matches: 7. The length of the CDR3 is 15 residues. Germline CDR1 reads SGHDT; CDR2 reads YYEEEE. The CDR3 nucleotides read TGTGCCAGCAGCCCCGACCGGGACAGGGCCTACGAGCAGTACTTC. Protein: CASSPDRDRAYEQYF. The whole variable domain, filled in from reference TRBV5-6 and TRBJ2-7, reads DAGVTQSPTHLIKTRGQQVTLRCSPKSGHDTVSWYQQALGQGPQFIFQYYEEEERQRGNFPDRFSGHQFPNYSSELNVNALLLGDSALYLCASSPDRDRAYEQYFGPGTRLTVT.

The gene calls are TRBV19 and TRBJ1-2, with 8 bases lining up with TRBD1. This CDR3 is built from 14 residues. The J segment lost 2 bases and the V segment lost 7 bases, leaving 6 bases of the junction unmatched. Germline CDR1 LNHDA, CDR2 SQIVND (reference sequence). CDR3 loop: CASNDRGINYGYTF. The CDR3 DNA reads TGTGCCAGTAACGACAGGGGAATAAACTATGGCTACACCTTC.

The V and J genes are TRBV10-1 and TRBJ2-5; no firm D call. This CDR3 is built from 10 residues. Germline CDR1 reads WNHNN; CDR2 reads SYGVQD (reference sequence). V gave up 11 bases and J gave up 5 bases, with 9 bases separating them. CDR3 protein: CALRRETQYF. Here the CDR3 DNA reads TGCGCCCTTAGGCGGGAGACCCAGTACTTC.

The chain joins TRBV14 to TRBJ1-2; TRBD1 might be the D (5 bases). With 1 base removed from V and 10 bases from J, the gap between germline ends came to 16 bases. This CDR3 region has 14 residues. Germline CDR1 SGHDN, CDR2 FVKESK. The CDR3 protein is CASSQVLTGRDYTF. CDR3 coding DNA: TGTGCCAGCAGCCAAGTCCTCACAGGAAGGGACTACACCTTC.

This clone appeared once. The chain employs TRBV2 and TRBJ2-7; TRBD1 aligns across 7 bases. The trim removed 5 bases at V and 2 bases at J, leaving 6 bases unmatched. In germline, CDR1 is SNHLY, CDR2 FYNNEI. This CDR3 comprises 14 residues. DNA for the CDR3: TGTGCCAGCAGTTTCCGGACAGGCCCCTACGAGCAGTACTTC. Its protein product is CASSFRTGPYEQYF.

This clone showed up just a few times. This sequence joins TRBV7-2 and TRBJ2-3; 11 nucleotides agree with TRBD1. The CDR3 runs to 16 residues. Unmatched junction bases numbered 10, after V lost 4 bases and J lost 7 bases. Per the germline V gene, CDR1 is SGHTA and CDR2 is FQGNSA. The CDR3 region is CASSSSRTGGAYTQYF. The CDR3 coding sequence is TGTGCCAGCAGCTCCAGTAGGACAGGGGGCGCGTATACGCAGTATTTT.

The chain couples TRBV19 to TRBJ2-2; 9 bases match TRBD1. Germline trimming cut 9 bases from V and 5 bases from J; bases unmatched to any gene: 7. Germline CDR1 reads LNHDA; CDR2 reads SQIVND (reference sequence). CDR3 length: 14 residues. In nucleotides, the CDR3 is TGTGCCAGCCGCACCGGGACAGGGACCGGGGAGCTGTTTTTT. This sequence encodes CASRTGTGTGELFF.

The chain carries TRBV6-6 and TRBJ1-4; 9 bases are a match to TRBD1. After removal of 2 bases from V and 8 bases from J, the junction contained 6 bases not matched to a gene. Per the germline V gene, CDR1 is MNHNY and CDR2 is SVGAGI (reference sequence). This CDR3 is built from 15 residues. The CDR3 protein is CASSYGTGHREKLFF. CDR3 DNA sequence: TGTGCCAGCAGTTACGGGACAGGGCATCGAGAAAAACTGTTTTTT.

V is TRBV5-1 and J is TRBJ2-5; 10 nucleotides line up with TRBD2. CDR1 is SGHRS, CDR2 YFSETQ, per germline. There are 14 residues in the CDR3. The junction had 1 base not matched to a gene; V was cut back by 2 bases and J by 3 bases. CDR3 sequence (DNA): TGCGCCAGCAGCTTCCTAGCGGGAGAAGAGACCCAGTACTTC. Residues: CASSFLAGEETQYF.

This clone has a single count. The genes are TRBV14 and TRBJ1-4, with D unclear. V was pared by 5 bases and J by 8 bases, with 12 bases between. The CDR3 has 13 residues. The germline gives CDR1 SGHDN, CDR2 FVKESK. The CDR3 DNA reads as TGTGCCAGCAGCTCACTCTTGGGAGAAAAACTGTTTTTT. Translating gives CASSSLLGEKLFF.

This clone was seen a few times. The chain combines TRBV28 with TRBJ1-6; 11 bases align to TRBD1. The V gene's germline CDR1 is MDHEN and CDR2 SYDVKM. This CDR3 has 14 residues. Trimming removed 6 bases from V and 9 bases from J; junction bases left unmatched: 4. CDR3 sequence (DNA): TGTGCCAGCAGCCGGGGGACAGGGGGTTCACCCCTCCACTTT. It codes for CASSRGTGGSPLHF.

The table lists this clone with a count of one. CDR3 loop: CASSFLGGNTDTQYF. In DNA, the CDR3 is TGTGCCAGCAGCTTTTTGGGGGGGAACACAGATACGCAGTATTTT. This sequence joins TRBV5-4 and TRBJ2-3, with 7 bases lining up with TRBD2. Germline CDR1 reads SGHNT; CDR2 reads YYREEE (reference sequence). The CDR3 is made up of 15 amino acids. The junction had 5 bases not matched to a gene; V was cut back by 2 bases and J by 2 bases.